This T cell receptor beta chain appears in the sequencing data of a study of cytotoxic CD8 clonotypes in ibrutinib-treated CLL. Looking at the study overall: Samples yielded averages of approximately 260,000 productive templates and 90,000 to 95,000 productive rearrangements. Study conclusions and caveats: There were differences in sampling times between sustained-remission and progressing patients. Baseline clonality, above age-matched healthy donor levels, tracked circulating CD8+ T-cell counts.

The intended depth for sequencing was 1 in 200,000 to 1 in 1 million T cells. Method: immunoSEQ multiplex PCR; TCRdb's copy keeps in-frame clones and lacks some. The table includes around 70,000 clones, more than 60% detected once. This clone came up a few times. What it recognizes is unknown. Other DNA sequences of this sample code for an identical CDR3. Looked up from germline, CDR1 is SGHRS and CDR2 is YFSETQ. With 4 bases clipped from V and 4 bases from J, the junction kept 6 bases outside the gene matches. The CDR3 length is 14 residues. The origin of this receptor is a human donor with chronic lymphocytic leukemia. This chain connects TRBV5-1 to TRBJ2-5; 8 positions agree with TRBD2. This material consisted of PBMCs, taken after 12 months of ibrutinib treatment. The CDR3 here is CASSRDRGGETQYF. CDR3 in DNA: TGCGCCAGCAGCCGCGATCGGGGGGGAGAGACCCAGTACTTC.